Listed below are T cell receptor beta chains from one sample, sequenced in a study of tumor and adjacent non-tumor tissue in lung cancer. TCRdb redid the calling of the multiplex PCR reads with MiXCR, one entry per CDR3 protein. Of about 100,000 distinct CDR3 sequences in the sample, around three fifths were seen once. The sequenced sample was distant non-tumor lung tissue. The receptor set was obtained from a man aged 25-45 years with non-small cell lung cancer. Both conserved end residues are part of each CDR3. A D gene is named only where the DNA matches it firmly. Where a row states a size, it is once, few, many or the class of an expanded clone; other rows omit it.

V gene	clone size	J gene	D gene	CDR3 length	CDR3 DNA	CDR3 protein
TRBV4-1	-	TRBJ2-6	TRBD1	18	TGCGCCAGCAGCCTAGGACAGGGGCCCCTCTCTGGGGCCAGCGCCCTGACTTTC	CASSLGQGPLSGASALTF
TRBV12-3/TRBV12-4	once	TRBJ2-1	TRBD2	15	TGTGCCAGCATTCCTAGTGGGAGGGCCGTTTGTGAGCAGTTCTTC	CASIPSGRAVCEQFF
TRBV5-1	few	TRBJ2-1	-	13	TGCGCCAGCAGTTCCGGGGTCGACAATGAGCAGTTCTTC	CASSSGVDNEQFF
TRBV29-1	-	TRBJ1-5	TRBD1	13	TGCAGCGCGAGGACAGGGTGGGTTGAATCCCAGCATTTT	CSARTGWVESQHF
TRBV19	few	TRBJ1-1	TRBD1	15	TGTGCCAGTAGTATCTACAGGGGTGAGAACACTGAAGCTTTCTTT	CASSIYRGENTEAFF
TRBV4-1	-	TRBJ2-7	-	16	TGCGCCAGTAGCCAAGATGAACAGGGAGGGACCTACGTGCAGTACTTC	CASSQDEQGGTYVQYF
TRBV20-1	-	TRBJ2-1	-	13	TGTAGTGCAAAAAGACAGACTTACCATGAGCAGTTCTTC	CSAKRQTYHEQFF
TRBV6-5	many	TRBJ1-3	-	15	TGTGCCAGCCAACGGACCGGGAGCTCTGGAAACACCATATATTTT	CASQRTGSSGNTIYF
TRBV18	-	TRBJ2-7	TRBD1	14	TGTGCCAGCTCACCGGGACAGGGATCCTACGAGCAGTACTTC	CASSPGQGSYEQYF
TRBV6-5	many	TRBJ2-7	-	16	TGTGCCAGCAGGTTATATTTATCGGACTACTCCTACGAGCAGTACTTC	CASRLYLSDYSYEQYF
TRBV4-3	-	TRBJ2-2	-	16	TGCGCCAACAGCCAAGGTCCGGGCCGGGGGACCGGGGAGCTGTTTTTT	CANSQGPGRGTGELFF
TRBV12-3/TRBV12-4	-	TRBJ2-2	TRBD2	13	TGTACCAGCAAACGGGAGGCCCTTGGGGAGCTGTTTTTT	CTSKREALGELFF
TRBV20-1	-	TRBJ2-2	-	16	TGCAGTGCTGGAGATCTTGGGGGCTACCGGGACGGGGAGCTGTTTTTT	CSAGDLGGYRDGELFF
TRBV5-4	once	TRBJ2-7	-	16	TGTGCCAACAGCTTGGGGTCTGGACTTGACAACTACGAGCACTACTTC	CANSLGSGLDNYEHYF
TRBV11-2	-	TRBJ1-5	TRBD1	13	TGTGCCAGCAGCTTAGGACAGGGGAGGGCTCCGCATTTT	CASSLGQGRAPHF
TRBV4-2	-	TRBJ2-3	-	16	TGTGCCAGCAGCCAAGGGAGAGGGGGGGCCCCGGATACGCACTATTTT	CASSQGRGGAPDTHYF
TRBV20-1	many	TRBJ2-5	TRBD2	14	TGCAGTGCTAGAGATCCCGGACTAGCGGAGACCCAGTACTTC	CSARDPGLAETQYF
TRBV20-1	-	TRBJ2-1	TRBD2	14	TGCAGTGTTAGTTCCCCGACTAGCCTCTATGAGCAGTTCTTC	CSVSSPTSLYEQFF
TRBV6-5	once	TRBJ1-1	-	13	TGTGCCAGCAGGCTCGGACTGGGGACTGAACCTTTCTTT	CASRLGLGTEPFF
TRBV29-1	-	TRBJ2-1	TRBD2	14	TGCAGCTCAGGTGGGGCTAGCGGGCTCAATGATCAGTTCTTC	CSSGGASGLNDQFF
TRBV12-3/TRBV12-4	-	TRBJ1-2	-	13	TGTGCCAGCAGTACTACAGGACAGTATGGTTACATATTC	CASSTTGQYGYIF
TRBV20-1	-	TRBJ1-1	TRBD1	14	TGCAGTGCTCGTCCGACAGGGATGAACACTGAAGCTTTCTTT	CSARPTGMNTEAFF
TRBV5-4	many	TRBJ2-5	TRBD1	12	TGTGCCAGCGGACAGGTTCAAGAGACCCAGTACTTC	CASGQVQETQYF
TRBV4-1	-	TRBJ2-7	-	15	TGCGCCGGCAGCCAAAGGGACGGTCTCCTTCACGAGCAGTACTTC	CAGSQRDGLLHEQYF
TRBV4-1	few	TRBJ1-5	-	15	TGCGCCAGCAGCCAGGATCAGGGGAGCAGTCAGCCCCAGCATTTT	CASSQDQGSSQPQHF
TRBV20-1	-	TRBJ1-1	TRBD1	12	TGTAGTGCTGACAGGGGGATCACTGAAGCTTTCTTT	CSADRGITEAFF
TRBV20-1	large	TRBJ2-1	-	13	TGCAGTGCTAGAGATGGTCTTTCGAATGAGCAGTTCTTC	CSARDGLSNEQFF
TRBV6-1	-	TRBJ2-1	TRBD2	15	TGTGCCGGCAGTTCTAGCGGGGGATGGTACAATGAGCAGTTCTTC	CAGSSSGGWYNEQFF
TRBV4-3	-	TRBJ2-1	TRBD2	17	TGCGCCAGCTGCCCTGTCGGGCCTAGCGGGGGGAATTATGAGCATTTCTTC	CASCPVGPSGGNYEHFF
TRBV12-3/TRBV12-4	-	TRBJ2-7	-	13	TGTGCCAGGAGTCGAGGGAACAGTGACGAGCAGTATTTC	CARSRGNSDEQYF
TRBV24-1	-	TRBJ2-3	-	16	TGTGCCACCAGTGATTACGGCCCCCTGGGCACAGATACGCAGTATTTT	CATSDYGPLGTDTQYF
TRBV6-5	many	TRBJ1-5	TRBD1	16	TGTGCCAGTACCCGGTGGGGGACAGATAGCAATCAGCCCCAGCATTTT	CASTRWGTDSNQPQHF
TRBV29-1	-	TRBJ2-3	TRBD2	16	TGCAGCGTTGAGGAGGTGTGGGGAACGGCGGGAGATATGCAATATTTT	CSVEEVWGTAGDMQYF
TRBV12-3/TRBV12-4	many	TRBJ1-1	-	15	TGTGCCAGCAGTTTAATAATAACGGGAGGCACTGAAGCTTTCTTT	CASSLIITGGTEAFF
TRBV11-3	few	TRBJ2-1	TRBD2	14	TGTGCCAGCAGCTTATTAGCGGGAGACGATGAGCAATTCTTC	CASSLLAGDDEQFF
TRBV10-3	-	TRBJ1-3	-	14	TGTGCCATCAGTGATAGGGCCGCAGAGGACACCATGTATTTT	CAISDRAAEDTMYF
TRBV4-1	many	TRBJ2-7	TRBD2	16	TGCGCCAGCAGCCAAGATGGAGCGGGGGTCTCCTACGAGCAGTACTTC	CASSQDGAGVSYEQYF
TRBV20-1	many	TRBJ1-1	-	14	TGCAGTGCTAGAAAGGCAGGGCCGGGGACTGAAGCTTTCTTT	CSARKAGPGTEAFF
TRBV11-3	-	TRBJ1-1	-	15	TGTACCAACAGCTTAGATAGTCTATCAGGCACTGAAGCTTTCTTT	CTNSLDSLSGTEAFF
TRBV4-1	-	TRBJ1-5	-	15	TGTGCCTGCAGCCAAGAACCAGGAAGCAATCAGCCCCAGCATTTT	CACSQEPGSNQPQHF
TRBV5-1	-	TRBJ2-2	-	14	TGCGCCAGCAGCTTGGACTCGAACACCGGGGAGCTGTTTTTT	CASSLDSNTGELFF
TRBV20-1	-	TRBJ2-3	-	16	TGCAGTGCTAGAGATTTCGGGGGCTTCAGCACAGATATGCAATATTTT	CSARDFGGFSTDMQYF
TRBV11-2	-	TRBJ2-5	-	14	TGTGCCAGCAGCTTACAGGGAGCCTCGGTGACTCAGTACTTC	CASSLQGASVTQYF
TRBV6-5	-	TRBJ2-1	TRBD2	17	TGTGCCAGCACCCCCGGCCCAGCGGGAGGCCCGTACACTGAGCAGTTCTTC	CASTPGPAGGPYTEQFF
TRBV25-1	-	TRBJ2-5	-	16	TGTGCCAGCAGTGAATTGGGCAGGGAGGACCAAGAGACCCAGTACTTC	CASSELGREDQETQYF
TRBV20-1	once	TRBJ2-7	-	14	TGCAGTGCTAGAGGATCCGAAACGATCTACGAGCAGCACTTC	CSARGSETIYEQHF
TRBV4-3	-	TRBJ2-1	-	13	TGCGCCAGCAGTCAAGTCTACAACACTGAGCAGTTCTTC	CASSQVYNTEQFF
TRBV6-2/TRBV6-3	few	TRBJ1-2	-	12	TGTGCCAGCAGTTACAAAGGGGTCGGCTACACCTTC	CASSYKGVGYTF
TRBV6-1	-	TRBJ2-7	-	15	TGTGCCAGCAGTGAACCCTCTGGTATGCCCGATAAGCAGTACTTC	CASSEPSGMPDKQYF
TRBV5-6	-	TRBJ2-7	TRBD1	14	TGTGCCGGCAGCTCGCGACAGGGGAACTACGAGCAGTACTTC	CAGSSRQGNYEQYF
TRBV20-1	-	TRBJ2-2	-	16	TGCAGTGTTAGAGCCTATGGAGGGAGTGTATCCGGGGGGCTGTTTTTT	CSVRAYGGSVSGGLFF
TRBV20-1	-	TRBJ1-1	TRBD1	13	TGCAGTGTTGGCGGACAGGGGGATACTGAAGCTTTCTTT	CSVGGQGDTEAFF
TRBV7-2	-	TRBJ2-3	TRBD2	16	TGTGCCAGCACCCTCTTGGGGGGGAGGGCTTCGGATACGCAGTATTTT	CASTLLGGRASDTQYF
TRBV12-3/TRBV12-4	many	TRBJ1-1	-	14	TGTGCCAGCAGTTTAGGTCCCGCGGACACTGAAGCTTTCTTT	CASSLGPADTEAFF
TRBV12-3/TRBV12-4	-	TRBJ1-1	-	15	TGTGCCAGCGGTCTCGGGACATGGGGTAGCACTGAAGCTTTCTTT	CASGLGTWGSTEAFF
TRBV18	-	TRBJ1-2	-	13	TGTGCCAGCTCACCGACAGCGCTCGGTGGCTACACCTTC	CASSPTALGGYTF
TRBV20-1	-	TRBJ2-2	TRBD2	15	TGCAGTGCCCGTAGCTGGACTAGCTGGGCCGGGGAGCTGTTTTTT	CSARSWTSWAGELFF